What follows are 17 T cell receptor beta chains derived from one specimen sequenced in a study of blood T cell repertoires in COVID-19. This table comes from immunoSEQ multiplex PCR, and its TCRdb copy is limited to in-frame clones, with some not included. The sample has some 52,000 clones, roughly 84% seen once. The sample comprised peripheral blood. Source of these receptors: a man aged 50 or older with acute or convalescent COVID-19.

CDR3 in amino acids: CASSIRGDAIENTIYF. The CDR3 nucleotides read TGTGCCAGTAGTATCCGGGGGGACGCGATTGAAAACACCATATATTTT. The V gene is TRBV19, the J gene TRBJ1-3; D perhaps matches TRBD1 (5 bases). Germline assignment: CDR1 LNHDA and CDR2 SQIVND (reference sequence). This CDR3 contains 16 residues. The V end was cut by 3 bases, the J end by 6 bases, with 18 bases between.

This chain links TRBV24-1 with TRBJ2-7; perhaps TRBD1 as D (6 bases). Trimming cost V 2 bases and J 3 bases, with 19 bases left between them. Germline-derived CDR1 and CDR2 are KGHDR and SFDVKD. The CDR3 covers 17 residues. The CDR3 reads CATSDSGSPGHFYEQYF. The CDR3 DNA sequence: TGTGCCACCAGTGATTCGGGCAGTCCGGGACACTTCTACGAGCAGTACTTC.

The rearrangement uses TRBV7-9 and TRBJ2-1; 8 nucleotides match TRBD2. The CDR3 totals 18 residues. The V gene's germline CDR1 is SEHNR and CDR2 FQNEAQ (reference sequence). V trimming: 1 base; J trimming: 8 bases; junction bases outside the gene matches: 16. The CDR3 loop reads CASSLDKTSGPRWDEQFF. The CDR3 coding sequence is TGTGCCAGCAGCTTAGATAAAACTAGCGGACCCCGCTGGGATGAGCAGTTCTTC.

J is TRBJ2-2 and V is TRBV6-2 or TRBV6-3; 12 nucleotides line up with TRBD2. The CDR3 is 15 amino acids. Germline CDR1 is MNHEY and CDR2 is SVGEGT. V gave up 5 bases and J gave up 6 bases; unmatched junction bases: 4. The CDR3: CASSGTSGRAGELFF. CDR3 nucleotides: TGTGCCAGCAGTGGGACTAGCGGGCGGGCCGGGGAGCTGTTTTTT.

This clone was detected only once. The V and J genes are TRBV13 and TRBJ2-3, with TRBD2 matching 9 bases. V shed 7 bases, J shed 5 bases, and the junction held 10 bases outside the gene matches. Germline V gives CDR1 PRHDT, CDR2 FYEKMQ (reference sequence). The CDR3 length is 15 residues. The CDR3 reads CASTLRRGGLDTQYF. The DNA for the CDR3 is TGTGCCAGCACCCTGAGGCGGGGGGGCTTAGATACGCAGTATTTT.

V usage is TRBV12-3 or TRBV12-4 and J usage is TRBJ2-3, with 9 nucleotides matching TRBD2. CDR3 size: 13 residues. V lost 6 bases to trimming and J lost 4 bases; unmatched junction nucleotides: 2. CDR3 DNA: TGTGCCAGCAGGCTAGCGGGGTCAGATACGCAGTATTTT. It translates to CASRLAGSDTQYF.

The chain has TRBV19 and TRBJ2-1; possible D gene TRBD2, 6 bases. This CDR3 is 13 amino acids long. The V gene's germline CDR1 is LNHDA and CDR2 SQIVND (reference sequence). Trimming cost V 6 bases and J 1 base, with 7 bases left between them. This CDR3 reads CASSGGSYNEQFF. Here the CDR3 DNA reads TGTGCCAGTAGCGGGGGATCCTACAATGAGCAGTTCTTC.

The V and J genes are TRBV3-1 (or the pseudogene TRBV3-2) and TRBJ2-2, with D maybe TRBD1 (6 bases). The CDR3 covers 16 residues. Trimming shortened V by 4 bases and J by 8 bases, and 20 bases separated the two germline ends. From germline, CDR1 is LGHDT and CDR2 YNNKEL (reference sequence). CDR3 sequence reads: CASSPRTWGTSGELFF. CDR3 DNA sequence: TGTGCCAGCAGCCCTCGGACATGGGGGACATCTGGGGAGCTGTTTTTT.

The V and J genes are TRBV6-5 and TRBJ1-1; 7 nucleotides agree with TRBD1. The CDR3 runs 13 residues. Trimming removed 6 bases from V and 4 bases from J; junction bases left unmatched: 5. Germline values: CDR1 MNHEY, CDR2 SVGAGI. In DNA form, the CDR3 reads TGTGCCAGCAGGTCTCACAGGGGCACTGAAGCTTTCTTT. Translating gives CASRSHRGTEAFF.

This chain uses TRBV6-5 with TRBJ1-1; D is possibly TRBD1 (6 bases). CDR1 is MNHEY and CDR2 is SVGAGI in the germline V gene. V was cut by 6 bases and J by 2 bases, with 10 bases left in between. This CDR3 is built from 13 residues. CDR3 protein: CASRRDINTEAFF. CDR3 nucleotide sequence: TGTGCCAGCAGGAGGGACATAAACACTGAAGCTTTCTTT.

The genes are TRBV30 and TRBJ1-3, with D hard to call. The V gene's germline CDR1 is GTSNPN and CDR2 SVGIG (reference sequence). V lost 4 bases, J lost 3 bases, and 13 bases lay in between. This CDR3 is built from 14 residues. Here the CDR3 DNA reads TGTGCCTGGACCCCAGGAGGGTATGGAAACACCATATATTTT. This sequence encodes CAWTPGGYGNTIYF.

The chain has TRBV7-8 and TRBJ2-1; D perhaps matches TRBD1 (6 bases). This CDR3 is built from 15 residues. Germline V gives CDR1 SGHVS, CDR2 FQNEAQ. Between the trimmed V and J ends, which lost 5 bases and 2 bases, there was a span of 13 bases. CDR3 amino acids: CASSLKQGPYNEQFF. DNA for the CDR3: TGTGCCAGCAGCCTCAAACAGGGCCCCTACAATGAGCAGTTCTTC.

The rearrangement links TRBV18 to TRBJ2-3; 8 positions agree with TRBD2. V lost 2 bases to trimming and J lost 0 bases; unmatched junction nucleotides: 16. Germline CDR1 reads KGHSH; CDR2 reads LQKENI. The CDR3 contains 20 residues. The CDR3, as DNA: TGTGCCAGCTCACCATTCGAGATTTTAGCGGGGATCTCTAGCACAGATACGCAGTATTTT. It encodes CASSPFEILAGISSTDTQYF.

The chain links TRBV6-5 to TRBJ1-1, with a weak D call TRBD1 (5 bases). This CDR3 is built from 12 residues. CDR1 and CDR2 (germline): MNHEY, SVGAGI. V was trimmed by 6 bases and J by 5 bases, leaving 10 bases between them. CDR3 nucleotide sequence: TGTGCCAGCAGCTCGGCAGGGACTGAAGCTTTCTTT. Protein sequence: CASSSAGTEAFF.

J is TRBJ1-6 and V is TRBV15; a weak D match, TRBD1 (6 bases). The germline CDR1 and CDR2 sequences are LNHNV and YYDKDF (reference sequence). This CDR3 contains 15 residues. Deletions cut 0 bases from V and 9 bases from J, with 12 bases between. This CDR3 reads CATSREGGVGSPLHF. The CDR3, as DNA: TGTGCCACCAGCAGAGAAGGGGGGGTAGGTTCACCCCTCCACTTT.

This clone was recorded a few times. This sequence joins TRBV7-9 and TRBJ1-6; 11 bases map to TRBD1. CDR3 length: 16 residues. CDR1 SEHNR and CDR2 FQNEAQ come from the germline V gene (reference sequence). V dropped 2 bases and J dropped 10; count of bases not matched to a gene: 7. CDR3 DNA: TGTGCCAGCAGCTTATCGCTGGACAGGGGGCGGTCACCCCTCCACTTT. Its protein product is CASSLSLDRGRSPLHF.

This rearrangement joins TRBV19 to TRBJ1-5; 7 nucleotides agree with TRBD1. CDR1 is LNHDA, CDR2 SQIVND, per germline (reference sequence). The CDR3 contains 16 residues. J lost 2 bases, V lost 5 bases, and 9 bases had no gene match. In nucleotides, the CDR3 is TGTGCCAGTAGTTTAAGAAGACAGGGCGGCAATCAGCCCCAGCATTTT. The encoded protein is CASSLRRQGGNQPQHF.